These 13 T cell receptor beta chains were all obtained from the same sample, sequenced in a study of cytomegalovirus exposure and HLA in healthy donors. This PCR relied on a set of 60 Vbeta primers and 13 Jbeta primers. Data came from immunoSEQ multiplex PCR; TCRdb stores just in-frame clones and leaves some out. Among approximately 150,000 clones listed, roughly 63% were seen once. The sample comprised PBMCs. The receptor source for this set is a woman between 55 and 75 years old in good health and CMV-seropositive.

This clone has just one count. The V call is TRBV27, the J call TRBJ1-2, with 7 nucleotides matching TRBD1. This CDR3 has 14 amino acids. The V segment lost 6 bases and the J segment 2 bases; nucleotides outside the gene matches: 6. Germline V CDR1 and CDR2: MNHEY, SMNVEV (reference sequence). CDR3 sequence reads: CASRSTGKNYGYTF. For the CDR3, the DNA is TGTGCCAGCAGGTCGACAGGGAAGAACTATGGCTACACCTTC.

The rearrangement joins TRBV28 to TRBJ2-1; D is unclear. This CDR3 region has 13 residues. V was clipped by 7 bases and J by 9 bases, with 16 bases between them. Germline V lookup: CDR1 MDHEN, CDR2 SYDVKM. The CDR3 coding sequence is TGTGCCAGCACCCGCACCCCGGGTACTGAGCAGTTCTTC. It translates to CASTRTPGTEQFF.

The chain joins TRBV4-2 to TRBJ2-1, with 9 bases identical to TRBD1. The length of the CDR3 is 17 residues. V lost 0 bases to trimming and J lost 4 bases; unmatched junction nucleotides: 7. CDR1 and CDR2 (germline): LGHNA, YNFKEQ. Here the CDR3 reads CASSQDRTGASYNEQFF. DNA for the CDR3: TGTGCCAGCAGCCAAGACCGGACAGGGGCATCGTACAATGAGCAGTTCTTC.

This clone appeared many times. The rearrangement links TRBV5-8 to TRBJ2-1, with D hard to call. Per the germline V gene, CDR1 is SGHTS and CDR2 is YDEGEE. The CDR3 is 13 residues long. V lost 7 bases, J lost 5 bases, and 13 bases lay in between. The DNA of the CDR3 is TGTGCCAGCGAGCTGGGTCGGGACAATGAGCAGTTCTTC. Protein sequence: CASELGRDNEQFF.

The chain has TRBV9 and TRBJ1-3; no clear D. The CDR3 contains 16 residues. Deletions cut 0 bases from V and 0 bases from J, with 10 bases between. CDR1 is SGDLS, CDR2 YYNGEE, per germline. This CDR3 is CASSVGAGSSGNTIYF. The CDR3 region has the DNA TGTGCCAGCAGCGTAGGGGCCGGGAGCTCTGGAAACACCATATATTTT.

CDR3 sequence reads: CASSWGGAARREKLFF. The DNA for the CDR3 is TGCGCCAGCAGCTGGGGGGGGGCCGCCCGGCGGGAAAAACTGTTTTTT. The chain is built from TRBV5-1 and TRBJ1-4, with D possibly being TRBD1 (6 bases). V was cut by 3 bases and J by 8 bases, with 20 bases left in between. The CDR3 spans 16 residues. Per germline, CDR1 SGHRS and CDR2 YFSETQ.

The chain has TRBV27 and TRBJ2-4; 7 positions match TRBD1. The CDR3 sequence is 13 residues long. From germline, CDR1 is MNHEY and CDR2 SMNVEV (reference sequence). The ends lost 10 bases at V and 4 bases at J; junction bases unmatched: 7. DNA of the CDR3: TGTGCCAACCCGGGACAGCCTAAAAACATTCAGTACTTC. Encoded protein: CANPGQPKNIQYF.

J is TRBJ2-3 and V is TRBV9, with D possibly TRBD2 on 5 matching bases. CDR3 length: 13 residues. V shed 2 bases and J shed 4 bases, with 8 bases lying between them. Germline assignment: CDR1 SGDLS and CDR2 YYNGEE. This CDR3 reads CASSVPAADTQYF. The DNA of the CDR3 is TGTGCCAGCAGCGTTCCAGCGGCAGATACGCAGTATTTT.

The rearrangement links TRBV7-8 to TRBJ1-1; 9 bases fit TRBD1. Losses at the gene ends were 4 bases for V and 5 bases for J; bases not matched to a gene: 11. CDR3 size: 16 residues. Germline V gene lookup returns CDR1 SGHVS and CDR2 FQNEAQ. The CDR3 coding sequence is TGTGCCAGCAGCTCCGGACAGGGGACAGTGGGAACTGAAGCTTTCTTT. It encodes CASSSGQGTVGTEAFF.

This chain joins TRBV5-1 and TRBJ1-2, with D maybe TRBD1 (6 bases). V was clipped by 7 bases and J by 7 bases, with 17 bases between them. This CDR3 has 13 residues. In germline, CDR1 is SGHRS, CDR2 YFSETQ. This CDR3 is CASAFGGQGGYTF. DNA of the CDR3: TGCGCCAGCGCCTTCGGGGGGCAGGGTGGCTACACCTTC. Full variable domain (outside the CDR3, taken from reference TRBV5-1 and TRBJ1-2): KAGVTQTPRYLIKTRGQQVTLSCSPISGHRSVSWYQQTPGQGLQFLFEYFSETQRNKGNFPGRFSGRQFSNSRSEMNVSTLELGDSALYLCASAFGGQGGYTFGSGTRLTVV.

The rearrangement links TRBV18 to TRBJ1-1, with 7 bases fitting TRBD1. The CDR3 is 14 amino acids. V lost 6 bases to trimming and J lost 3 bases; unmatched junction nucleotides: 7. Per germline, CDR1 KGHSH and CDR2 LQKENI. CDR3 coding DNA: TGTGCCAGCTCTCAGAACAGGGGCGACACTGAAGCTTTCTTT. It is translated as CASSQNRGDTEAFF.

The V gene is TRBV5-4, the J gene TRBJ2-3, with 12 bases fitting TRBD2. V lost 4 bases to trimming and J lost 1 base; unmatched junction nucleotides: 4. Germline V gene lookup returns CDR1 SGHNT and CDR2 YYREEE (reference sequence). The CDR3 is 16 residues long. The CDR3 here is CASSVWTSGGTDTQYF. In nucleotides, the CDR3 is TGTGCCAGCAGCGTGTGGACTAGCGGGGGCACAGATACGCAGTATTTT.

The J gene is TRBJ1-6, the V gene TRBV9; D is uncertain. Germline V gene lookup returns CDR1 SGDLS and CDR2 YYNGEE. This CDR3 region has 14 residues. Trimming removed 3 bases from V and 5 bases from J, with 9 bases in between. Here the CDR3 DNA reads TGTGCCAGCAGCGAGCAAACCAATAATTCACCCCTCCACTTT. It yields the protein CASSEQTNNSPLHF. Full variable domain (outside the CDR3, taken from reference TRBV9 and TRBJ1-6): DSGVTQTPKHLITATGQRVTLRCSPRSGDLSVYWYQQSLDQGLQFLIQYYNGEERAKGNILERFSAQQFPDLHSELNLSSLELGDSALYFCASSEQTNNSPLHFGNGTRLTVT.